This T cell receptor (beta chain) comes out of a study of cytomegalovirus exposure and HLA in healthy donors. Study-wide findings and caveats: Versus the approximately 700-donor mean, an Asian-associated ancestry cluster reportedly showed fewer N-insertions in a later analysis. The HLA-A and HLA-B alleles of most subjects were reportedly predicted accurately from TCR beta sequences.

A multiplex PCR was run with 60 Vbeta primers and 13 Jbeta primers. TCRdb's copy holds only in-frame clones and misses some; the assay was immunoSEQ multiplex PCR. The repertoire table contains 77,000 or so clones. The CDR3 has 15 amino acids. V lost 3 bases and J 0 bases, leaving 10 bases between the germline ends. From germline, CDR1 is MGHRA and CDR2 YSYEKL. A word on this clone: No antigen is known for it.

The sequence derives from a man aged 25-40 years in good health and CMV-seronegative. Source material: PBMCs. The genes are TRBV4-1 and TRBJ2-3; TRBD2 is a possible D gene (6 bases). The CDR3 is CASSHLTSSTDTQYF. The CDR3 DNA follows: TGCGCCAGCAGCCACCTGACTAGTAGCACAGATACGCAGTATTTT.